This T cell receptor beta chain is drawn from a study of tumor-infiltrating lymphocytes in primary liver carcinoma. For the study at large: Men and women, 30 to 69 years of age, made up the patients. Roughly 3.65 to 8 million productive TCRbeta reads were obtained per sample, with similar numbers across tissue types. The study, taken as a whole, reports: Blood fell significantly below tumors in its top-250-clone fraction (p = 0.039).

With respect to this clonotype: Its antigen is still unknown. Since a much larger clone is just one base distant, this may be a read error.

Priming with a constant-region primer yielded TCR beta cDNA from around 0.45 ug total RNA. Investigators got TCR beta libraries out of three nested multiplex PCR rounds, done with slightly modified ARM-PCR. TCRdb processed the multiplex PCR reads anew with MiXCR; each CDR3 protein has one entry. The sample holds around 330,000 distinct CDR3 sequences, around 50% seen once. RNA was extracted from whole blood without cell sorting, alongside germline DNA. Before surgery, 3.5 to 4.5 milliliters of EDTA blood were taken. The receptor's source is a woman aged 30 to 39 with primary liver carcinoma and hepatitis B virus infection. Sequencing used peripheral blood.

The CDR3 region is CSVPLAGFLAGANVLTF. The CDR3 DNA reads TGCAGCGTTCCTCTCGCAGGGTTTCTGGCTGGGGCCAACGTCCTGACTTTC. The chain couples TRBV29-1 to TRBJ2-6; TRBD1 is a possible D gene (5 bases). V was clipped by 5 bases and J by 2 bases, with 19 bases between them. CDR3 length equals 17 residues. Looked up from germline, CDR1 is SQVTM and CDR2 is ANQGSEA.